This T cell receptor beta chain appears in the sequencing data of a study of regulatory T cells in long-lasting Graves disease. To make TCR beta libraries, researchers used iRepertoire HTBI primers and Arm-PCR of CDR3 regions. MiXCR was run by TCRdb on the multiplex PCR reads, yielding one entry per CDR3 protein. Of about 540,000 distinct CDR3 sequences in the sample, approximately 15% were seen once. CDR1 is MNHEY and CDR2 is SMNVEV in the germline V gene (reference sequence). This CDR3 has 13 amino acids. The V and J ends lost 6 bases and 0 bases respectively, with 6 bases between them. Time point noted: newly diagnosed GD, antithyroid drugs for less than 3 months. Scientists built the TCR library using RNA that was extracted from PBMCs. Diagnosing Graves' disease relied on the American Thyroid Association guidelines. This clonotype occurred a few times. A much larger clone lies one base from this, so it may be a read error.

These same data were also listed under a study on T cells in Graves' hyperthyroidism and ophthalmopathy. According to that study: The study left out patients who had uncontrolled infection, other autoimmune disease, pregnancy or lactation. For the diagnoses, clinical symptoms, serum thyroxine and TRAb, thyroid ultrasound and orbital computed tomography were used.

The gene calls are TRBV27 and TRBJ2-1; a weak D match, TRBD1 (5 bases). This sample comprised peripheral blood mononuclear cells (PBMCs), obtained at new diagnosis, from a patient treated with antithyroid drugs. This clonotype was obtained from a man aged 25-40 years with Graves disease. The CDR3 DNA reads as TGTGCCAGCAGAAGGGGCTCCTACAATGAGCAGTTCTTC. It translates to CASRRGSYNEQFF.